This T cell receptor (beta chain) is from a study of Ad26.COV2.S vaccination and SARS-CoV-2 variants. Looking at the study overall: The donor belonged to the COV1001 Ad26.COV2.S trial arm. Study results and caveats: Those who received vaccine or placebo ended up with similar non-spike TCR breadth. Ad26.COV2.S recipients had broader spike-specific TCRs (P = 0.0014).

Sequenced by immunoSEQ multiplex PCR; TCRdb stores in-frame clones only, minus some. The table lists around 310,000 clones, about nine tenths of them singletons. The CDR3 extends over 13 amino acids. CDR1 is SGHKS and CDR2 is YYEKEE in the germline V gene (reference sequence). V was pared by 0 bases and J by 3 bases, with 6 bases between. Described treatment: about 20 received Ad26.COV2.S at low or high dose, single or two shots; roughly 5 received placebo; per-sample allocation not given. Sampling took place 63 days after the first vaccine or placebo injection. In Boston, the donor was an adult between 18-55 years of age. To note about this clone: Its antigen is currently unknown.

The receptor was derived from a person between 18 and 65 years old who received the Ad26.COV2.S COVID-19 vaccine or a placebo. The chain links TRBV5-5 to TRBJ2-5, with D unresolved. The starting material was peripheral blood, obtained in a trial of Ad26.COV2.S vaccine versus placebo. The CDR3 nucleotides are TGTGCCAGCAGCTTGGCCAGTAAAGAGACCCAGTACTTC. Amino acid sequence: CASSLASKETQYF.